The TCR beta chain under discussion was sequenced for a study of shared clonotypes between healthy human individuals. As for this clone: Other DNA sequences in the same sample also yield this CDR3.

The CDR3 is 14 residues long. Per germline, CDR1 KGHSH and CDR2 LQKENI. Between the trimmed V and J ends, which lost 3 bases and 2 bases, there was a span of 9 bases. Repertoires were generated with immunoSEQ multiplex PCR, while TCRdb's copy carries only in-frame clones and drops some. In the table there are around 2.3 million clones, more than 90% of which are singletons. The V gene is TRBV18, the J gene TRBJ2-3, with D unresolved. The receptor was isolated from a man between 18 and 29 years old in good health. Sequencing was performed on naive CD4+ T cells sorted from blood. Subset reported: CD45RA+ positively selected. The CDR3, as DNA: TGTGCCAGCTCACCCCCCGGAAACACAGATACGCAGTATTTT. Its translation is CASSPPGNTDTQYF. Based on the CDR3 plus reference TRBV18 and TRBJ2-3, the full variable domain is NAGVMQNPRHLVRRRGQEARLRCSPMKGHSHVYWYRQLPEEGLKFMVYLQKENIIDESGMPKERFSAEFPKEGPSILRIQQVVRGDSAAYFCASSPPGNTDTQYFGPGTRLTVL.